The next 14 T cell receptor beta chains were all read from a single sample in a study of patients and donors after allogeneic stem cell transplantation. One entry per CDR3 protein, called by TCRdb with MiXCR from the RT-PCR reads. The data show about 960,000 distinct CDR3 sequences, 18% seen once. Sequencing was carried out using blood, either unsorted or a sorted T cell fraction (not recorded which). The source of these receptors is a human donor who was either an allogeneic HSCT recipient or a stem cell or donor lymphocyte infusion donor (not recorded which). It is not recorded whose cells these are; they may come from a transplant donor.

For this clonotype: A much larger clone lies a single base off, so this may be a read error. The CDR3 ends on some other residue instead of the conserved phenylalanine or tryptophan, so this is likely a read error. The rearrangement joins TRBV29-1 to TRBJ1-1; 9 bases fit TRBD1. V trimming: 7 bases; J trimming: 0 bases; junction bases outside the gene matches: 3. This CDR3 spans 13 amino acids. CDR1 and CDR2 (germline): SQVTM, ANQGSEA. The CDR3 loop reads CSANRGLNTEAFL. CDR3 DNA: TGCAGCGCAAACAGGGGGCTGAACACTGAAGCTTTCCTT.

CDR3 residues: CASRASGGHPNEQFF. CDR3 DNA sequence: TGTGCCAGCAGGGCTAGCGGGGGACACCCGAATGAGCAGTTCTTC. The J gene is TRBJ2-1, the V gene TRBV2; 10 nucleotides match TRBD2. CDR1 and CDR2 (germline): SNHLY, FYNNEI. J lost 7 bases, V lost 6 bases, and 9 bases had no gene match. The CDR3 totals 15 residues.

This clonotype was seen only a few times. J is TRBJ1-5 and V is TRBV30, with TRBD1 identical over 9 bases. V shed 3 bases and J 2 bases; nucleotides not matched to a gene: 5. Looked up from germline, CDR1 is GTSNPN and CDR2 is SVGIG (reference sequence). The CDR3 extends over 15 amino acids. CDR3 sequence reads: CAWSVTGGGNQPQHF. The CDR3 coding sequence is TGTGCCTGGAGCGTGACAGGGGGTGGCAATCAGCCCCAGCATTTT.

This clonotype was seen many times. This rearrangement joins TRBV9 to TRBJ2-1; D may be TRBD2 (6 bases). The CDR3 is 17 residues long. Germline V gene data show CDR1 as SGDLS and CDR2 as YYNGEE. The V and J ends lost 6 bases and 0 bases respectively, with 19 bases between them. The CDR3 DNA reads TGTGCCAGCACCAAGGGTAGCGGAACGAGCTCCTACAATGAGCAGTTCTTC. Protein: CASTKGSGTSSYNEQFF.

The gene calls are TRBV20-1 and TRBJ1-5; D ambiguous. The CDR3 spans 14 residues. Deletions cut 3 bases from V and 0 bases from J, with 9 bases between. The germline V gene encodes CDR1 DFQATT and CDR2 SNEGSKA (reference sequence). The DNA of the CDR3 is TGCAGTGCTAGGGACGATTATAGCAATCAGCCCCAGCATTTT. It translates to CSARDDYSNQPQHF.

The V and J genes are TRBV20-1 and TRBJ1-6, with 9 bases fitting TRBD1. CDR1 is DFQATT and CDR2 is SNEGSKA in the germline V gene (reference sequence). CDR3 length: 13 residues. Unmatched junction bases numbered 3, after V lost 5 bases and J lost 7 bases. CDR3 protein: CSARDRANSPLHF. Written as DNA, the CDR3 is TGCAGTGCTCGGGACAGGGCCAATTCACCCCTCCACTTT.

This chain links TRBV7-3 with TRBJ2-1; 13 bases fit TRBD2. Germline values: CDR1 SGHTA, CDR2 FQGTGA. V trimming: 0 bases; J trimming: 5 bases; junction bases outside the gene matches: 13. The CDR3 spans 20 residues. CDR3 sequence reads: CASSLTPRLAGGPFNNEQFF. The CDR3 nucleotides read TGTGCCAGCAGCTTAACTCCCCGACTAGCGGGAGGTCCCTTTAACAATGAGCAGTTCTTC.

The V call is TRBV7-9, the J call TRBJ1-5; tentative D call: TRBD1 (6 bases). This CDR3 spans 17 amino acids. The germline V gene encodes CDR1 SEHNR and CDR2 FQNEAQ (reference sequence). V was pared by 3 bases and J by 1 base, with 16 bases between. The CDR3 DNA reads TGTGCCAGCAGCTTGTATCAGGGGAGTGGAAGCAATCAGCCCCAGCATTTT. The encoded protein is CASSLYQGSGSNQPQHF.

There are a few counts of this clonotype. The rearrangement links TRBV7-9 to TRBJ1-1, with TRBD1 as a possible D gene (6 bases). The CDR3 contains 15 residues. V gave up 5 bases and J gave up 3 bases, with 16 bases separating them. The germline V gene encodes CDR1 SEHNR and CDR2 FQNEAQ (reference sequence). The CDR3 bases are TGTGCCAGCAGCCCCCCCGGGGGGCAAGACACTGAAGCTTTCTTT. Protein product: CASSPPGGQDTEAFF. Filled out from reference TRBV7-9 and TRBJ1-1, the complete variable domain reads DTGVSQNPRHKITKRGQNVTFRCDPISEHNRLYWYRQTLGQGPEFLTYFQNEAQLEKSRLLSDRFSAERPKGSFSTLEIQRTEQGDSAMYLCASSPPGGQDTEAFFGQGTRLTVV.

This clonotype was detected ten times or more. The chain employs TRBV3-1 and TRBJ1-1, with D unclear. With 2 bases removed from V and 8 bases from J, the gap between germline ends came to 6 bases. Germline CDR1 is LGHDT and CDR2 is YNNKEL (reference sequence). The CDR3 totals 11 residues. CDR3 bases: TGTGCCAGCAGCCAACGGCAGGAAGCTTTCTTT. Translated, it gives CASSQRQEAFF.

This clonotype came up a few times. The gene calls are TRBV30 and TRBJ2-5, with D perhaps TRBD2 (5 bases). Germline V CDR1 and CDR2: GTSNPN, SVGIG (reference sequence). CDR3 length: 12 residues. With 2 bases removed from V and 5 bases from J, the gap between germline ends came to 9 bases. CDR3 sequence: CAWSRIAETQYF. Written as DNA, the CDR3 is TGTGCCTGGAGTCGTATAGCGGAGACCCAGTACTTC.

This clonotype appeared a single time. The rearrangement links TRBV12-3 or TRBV12-4 to TRBJ2-3; D ambiguous. V was shortened by 8 bases and J by 0 bases, with 6 bases between the two germline ends. The CDR3 has 12 amino acids. For the CDR3, the DNA is TGTGCCAGCCATAGGAGCACAGATACGCAGTATTTT. Translating gives CASHRSTDTQYF.

This clonotype has just a few counts. V and J are TRBV6-1 and TRBJ2-6; possibly TRBD1 for D (5 bases). Germline-derived CDR1 and CDR2 are MNHNS and SASEGT. The V gene lost 6 bases and the J gene lost 4 bases, with 13 bases spanning the gap. This CDR3 has 15 amino acids. The CDR3 DNA follows: TGTGCCAGCAGGATTGACAGTACCGGGGCCAACGTCCTGACTTTC. This gives the protein CASRIDSTGANVLTF.

The chain joins TRBV19 to TRBJ1-1, with 8 nucleotides matching TRBD1. The CDR3 is 13 amino acids. With V trimmed by 5 bases and J by 4 bases, 3 bases remained unmatched. Germline CDR1 LNHDA, CDR2 SQIVND (reference sequence). The CDR3 DNA reads as TGTGCCAGTAGTCATCAGGGGGCCACTGAAGCTTTCTTT. Translated, it gives CASSHQGATEAFF.